The 20 T cell receptor beta chains listed next were all sequenced from one sample in a study of somatic mutations in cytotoxic T cells in rheumatoid arthritis. Assay: immunoSEQ multiplex PCR; the TCRdb copy retains only in-frame clones and omits some. The sample has 13,000 to 15,000 clones, approximately 69% seen once. Material for sequencing was CD8+ T cells sorted from blood. These receptors were collected from an adult with rheumatoid arthritis.

The CDR3 DNA reads TGCGCCAGCAGCCAAGATGGAAGTCTGGGCTATGGCTACACCTTC. Amino acid sequence: CASSQDGSLGYGYTF. This chain joins TRBV4-1 and TRBJ1-2; no definite D call. Trimming took off 0 bases at V and 4 bases at J, with 12 bases between the two ends. Germline assignment: CDR1 MGHRA and CDR2 YSYEKL. The CDR3 totals 15 residues.

The chain is built from TRBV6-5 and TRBJ2-2; D possibly corresponds to TRBD1 (6 bases). V lost 2 bases, J lost 5 bases, and 12 bases lay in between. The CDR3 has 15 residues. Germline assignment: CDR1 MNHEY and CDR2 SVGAGI. As DNA, the CDR3 is TGTGCCAGCAGTTACGGGGCAGGGGATACCGGGGAGCTGTTTTTT. As protein: CASSYGAGDTGELFF.

This clone was recorded once. The sample holds other DNA sequences that translate to the same CDR3. The rearrangement links TRBV6-5 to TRBJ2-5; weak D call: TRBD2 (6 bases). In germline, CDR1 is MNHEY, CDR2 SVGAGI. The CDR3 is made up of 15 amino acids. Trimming removed 4 bases from V and 1 base from J, with 13 bases in between. CDR3 residues: CASSSGGLFQETQYF. The DNA of the CDR3 is TGTGCCAGCAGTTCCGGGGGACTCTTCCAAGAGACCCAGTACTTC.

This clone was detected a few times. The chain joins TRBV6-4 to TRBJ1-6, with D unclear. The CDR3 contains 14 residues. V was clipped by 5 bases and J by 8 bases, with 13 bases between them. Germline V gene lookup returns CDR1 MRHNA and CDR2 SNTAGT. CDR3 sequence reads: CASSPDPPDSPLHF. CDR3 coding DNA: TGTGCCAGCAGTCCGGACCCGCCGGATTCACCCCTCCACTTT.

The J gene is TRBJ2-5, the V gene TRBV15; D may be TRBD2 (6 bases). Looked up from germline, CDR1 is LNHNV and CDR2 is YYDKDF (reference sequence). The CDR3 consists of 15 residues. Trimming took off 1 base at V and 2 bases at J, with 11 bases between the two ends. CDR3 coding DNA: TGTGCCACCAGCAGAGTCTTCCGGGGGCAAGAGACCCAGTACTTC. Amino acid sequence: CATSRVFRGQETQYF.

The rearrangement joins TRBV13 to TRBJ2-4; 8 bases line up with TRBD2. Germline assignment: CDR1 PRHDT and CDR2 FYEKMQ (reference sequence). Losses at the gene ends were 8 bases for V and 0 bases for J; bases not matched to a gene: 12. This CDR3 spans 17 amino acids. The CDR3 coding sequence is TGTGCCAGCGGGACCCTAGGCGGGGGGTTAGCCAAAAACATTCAGTACTTC. This codes for CASGTLGGGLAKNIQYF.

This chain connects TRBV19 to TRBJ2-3; perhaps TRBD2 as D (7 bases). Trimming shortened V by 7 bases and J by 2 bases, and 16 bases separated the two germline ends. The CDR3 runs 15 residues. Germline lookup yields CDR1 LNHDA and CDR2 SQIVND (reference sequence). CDR3 nucleotides: TGTGCCAGTATAGGGGGGGCGAGCCCCACAGATACGCAGTATTTT. This translates into CASIGGASPTDTQYF.

V and J are TRBV5-6 and TRBJ1-1, with a possible D match to TRBD1 (6 bases). Germline CDR1 is SGHDT and CDR2 is YYEEEE. The V end lost 2 bases, the J end lost 4 bases, and 6 bases lay between the germline ends. The CDR3 totals 12 residues. The CDR3: CASSLQGTEAFF. Here the CDR3 DNA reads TGTGCCAGCAGCTTACAGGGCACTGAAGCTTTCTTT.

This clone was counted only a few times. V usage is TRBV10-2 and J usage is TRBJ2-7; no reliable D call. The CDR3 consists of 15 residues. V was clipped by 5 bases and J by 2 bases, with 16 bases between them. Germline assignment: CDR1 WSHSY and CDR2 SAAADI. The DNA for the CDR3 is TGCGCCAGCAGTCCCCAGCTAAACCCGACCTACGAGCAGTACTTC. Residues: CASSPQLNPTYEQYF.

The chain recombines TRBV6-6 with TRBJ2-7; D is unclear. Trimming removed 5 bases at V and 0 bases at J, with 11 bases between. There are 14 residues in the CDR3. CDR1 and CDR2 (germline): MNHNY, SVGAGI (reference sequence). The CDR3 protein is CASSTSGSSYEQYF. CDR3 bases: TGTGCCAGCAGTACCTCGGGTAGCTCCTACGAGCAGTACTTC.

V usage is TRBV7-9 and J usage is TRBJ1-2, with D maybe TRBD1 (5 bases). V dropped 5 bases and J dropped 1 base, with 14 bases sitting between them. Per germline, CDR1 SEHNR and CDR2 FQNEAQ (reference sequence). The CDR3 has 15 residues. CDR3 DNA: TGTGCCAGCAGCCACGGGACTGATTATAACTATGGCTACACCTTC. Protein product: CASSHGTDYNYGYTF.

This clone came up once. The V and J genes are TRBV15 and TRBJ1-5; D call uncertain. This CDR3 is built from 14 residues. Trimming left V 1 base short and J 1 base short, with 5 bases between. Germline V lookup: CDR1 LNHNV, CDR2 YYDKDF (reference sequence). CDR3 sequence (DNA): TGTGCCACCAGCAGAGTAGGCAGCAATCAGCCCCAGCATTTT. This encodes CATSRVGSNQPQHF.

The chain employs TRBV9 and TRBJ2-6, with TRBD1 identical over 8 bases. The length of the CDR3 is 17 residues. Germline V gene data show CDR1 as SGDLS and CDR2 as YYNGEE. V lost 3 bases and J lost 4; bases outside the gene matches: 9. The CDR3: CASSGTSTGAGANVLTF. The CDR3 nucleotides are TGTGCCAGCAGCGGAACCTCGACAGGGGCCGGGGCCAACGTCCTGACTTTC.

This clone was counted only a few times. One junction end does not reproduce the germline sequence, and a read error may be involved. The genes are TRBV6-6 and TRBJ1-3; 11 positions agree with TRBD1. This CDR3 spans 14 amino acids. Germline CDR1 is MNHNY and CDR2 is SVGAGI (reference sequence). The CDR3 loop reads CASSYSGTGGRPLF. CDR3 DNA sequence: TGTGCCAGCAGTTACTCCGGGACAGGGGGACGGCCGCTCTTT.

This clone has only a few counts. This sequence joins TRBV7-8 and TRBJ2-5; 9 bases map to TRBD2. CDR3 length equals 17 residues. Looked up from germline, CDR1 is SGHVS and CDR2 is FQNEAQ. V was clipped by 0 bases and J by 0 bases; unmatched bases: 5. The CDR3 reads CASSLARTSAHQETQYF. In DNA form, the CDR3 reads TGTGCCAGCAGCTTAGCGCGGACTAGCGCGCACCAAGAGACCCAGTACTTC.

The V gene is TRBV9, the J gene TRBJ1-2, with D possibly matching TRBD1 (6 bases). V was shortened by 5 bases and J by 4 bases, with 18 bases between the two germline ends. Germline CDR1 reads SGDLS; CDR2 reads YYNGEE. The CDR3 spans 15 residues. CDR3 coding DNA: TGTGCCAGCAGGAGCCCAGGGGTGGGGCCCTATGGCTACACCTTC. It encodes CASRSPGVGPYGYTF.

The V call is TRBV5-6, the J call TRBJ1-3; D is unclear. Trimming cost V 1 base and J 4 bases, with 12 bases left between them. The CDR3 is made up of 15 amino acids. The V gene's germline CDR1 is SGHDT and CDR2 YYEEEE. CDR3 coding DNA: TGTGCCAGCAGCTTGTCGAGCACAGAAGGAAACACCATATATTTT. As protein: CASSLSSTEGNTIYF.

The chain links TRBV28 to TRBJ2-2; 8 bases match TRBD1. CDR3 length: 13 residues. Germline CDR1 MDHEN, CDR2 SYDVKM. The V segment lost 10 bases and the J segment 3 bases; nucleotides outside the gene matches: 4. DNA of the CDR3: TGTGCCACGGACAGGGCCGACACCGGGGAGCTGTTTTTT. Translation gives CATDRADTGELFF.

The chain employs TRBV27 and TRBJ2-5; a weak D match, TRBD2 (5 bases). TRBJ2-7 explains the end of the DNA better; the J call may be wrong. The CDR3 spans 11 residues. From germline, CDR1 is MNHEY and CDR2 SMNVEV (reference sequence). The DNA of the CDR3 is TGTGCCAGCAGAGACTACTACGAGCAGTACTTC. It is translated as CASRDYYEQYF.

V gene TRBV11-2 combines with J gene TRBJ2-3; D is unclear. The germline gives CDR1 SGHAT, CDR2 FQNNGV. V lost 8 bases, J lost 6 bases, and 15 bases lay in between. CDR3 length: 13 amino acids. CDR3 sequence (DNA): TGTGCCAGCGAAAACCCCCCGACCGATACGCAGTATTTT. This translates into CASENPPTDTQYF.